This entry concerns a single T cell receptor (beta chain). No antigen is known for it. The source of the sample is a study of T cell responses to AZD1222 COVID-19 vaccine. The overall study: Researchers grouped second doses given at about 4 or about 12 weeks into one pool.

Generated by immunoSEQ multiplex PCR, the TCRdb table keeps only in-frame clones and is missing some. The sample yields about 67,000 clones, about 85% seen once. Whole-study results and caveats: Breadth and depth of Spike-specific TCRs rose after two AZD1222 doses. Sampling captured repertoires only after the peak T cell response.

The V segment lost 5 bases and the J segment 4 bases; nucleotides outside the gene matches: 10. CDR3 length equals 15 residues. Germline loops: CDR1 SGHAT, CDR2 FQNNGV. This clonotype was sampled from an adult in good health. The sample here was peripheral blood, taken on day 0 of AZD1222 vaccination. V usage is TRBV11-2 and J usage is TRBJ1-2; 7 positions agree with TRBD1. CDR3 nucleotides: TGTGCCAGCAGCATCGGGACAGCTACACCCTATGGCTACACCTTC. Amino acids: CASSIGTATPYGYTF. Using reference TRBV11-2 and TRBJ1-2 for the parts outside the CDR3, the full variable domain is EAGVAQSPRYKIIEKRQSVAFWCNPISGHATLYWYQQILGQGPKLLIQFQNNGVVDDSQLPKDRFSAERLKGVDSTLKIQPAKLEDSAVYLCASSIGTATPYGYTFGSGTRLTVV.